Presented here are 25 T cell receptor beta chains from one specimen sequenced in a study of blood T cell repertoires in COVID-19. Produced via immunoSEQ multiplex PCR; TCRdb's table is partial and in-frame only. The table records over 150,000 clones, around 82% of them present only once. Sequencing was performed on peripheral blood. Every receptor here comes from a man aged 60-69 years with COVID-19, enrolled during active disease.

V is TRBV7-2 and J is TRBJ2-3; 8 positions match TRBD1. Germline CDR1 reads SGHTA; CDR2 reads FQGNSA. This CDR3 has 15 residues. V gave up 5 bases and J gave up 6 bases; unmatched junction bases: 10. Here the CDR3 reads CASSRLTGAWDTQYF. The CDR3 DNA follows: TGTGCCAGCAGCCGCCTGACAGGGGCGTGGGATACGCAGTATTTT.

This chain links TRBV9 with TRBJ1-4, with 8 bases that match TRBD1. V lost 3 bases, J lost 3 bases, and 4 bases stayed unmatched. The CDR3 has 15 residues. Germline V gene sequence: CDR1 SGDLS, CDR2 YYNGEE. CDR3 amino acids: CASSAVDRANEKLFF. DNA for the CDR3: TGTGCCAGCAGCGCGGTGGACAGGGCTAATGAAAAACTGTTTTTT.

This chain joins TRBV23-1 and TRBJ1-6; the D is unclear. TRBV23-1 is an ORF, and what it does is uncertain. V dropped 2 bases and J dropped 9 bases, with 17 bases sitting between them. The CDR3 has 16 amino acids. In nucleotides, the CDR3 is TGCGCCAGCAGTCAACCTCCGGGGAACGTCGGTTCACCCCTCCACTTT. Protein product: CASSQPPGNVGSPLHF.

This chain connects TRBV4-2 to TRBJ2-1, with TRBD2 matching over 11 bases. The V and J ends lost 1 base and 8 bases, in that order; junction bases with no gene match: 10. This CDR3 region has 17 residues. Germline V gene data show CDR1 as LGHNA and CDR2 as YNFKEQ. CDR3 residues: CASSQVGSGRDGYEQFF. DNA of the CDR3: TGTGCCAGCAGCCAAGTTGGTAGCGGGAGGGATGGCTATGAGCAGTTCTTC.

The count of this clone is one. V and J are TRBV4-3 and TRBJ1-3; 8 nucleotides agree with TRBD1. V was clipped by 2 bases and J by 4 bases; unmatched bases: 7. CDR3 size: 16 residues. CDR1 and CDR2 from the germline V gene are LGHNA and YSLEER. The CDR3 is CASSQQGATAGNTIYF. As DNA, the CDR3 is TGCGCCAGCAGCCAACAGGGGGCGACGGCCGGAAACACCATATATTTT.

The rearrangement links TRBV28 to TRBJ2-3; 7 bases are a match to TRBD2. The CDR3 has 17 amino acids. Germline V CDR1 and CDR2: MDHEN, SYDVKM. The trim removed 1 base at V and 6 bases at J, leaving 13 bases unmatched. The CDR3 reads CASSLLGGGSPKDTQYF. Written as DNA, the CDR3 is TGTGCCAGCAGTTTATTGGGCGGGGGATCCCCCAAGGATACGCAGTATTTT. Looking up the rest from reference TRBV28 and TRBJ2-3 gives the full variable domain: DVKVTQSSRYLVKRTGEKVFLECVQDMDHENMFWYRQDPGLGLRLIYFSYDVKMKEKGDIPEGYSVSREKKERFSLILESASTNQTSMYLCASSLLGGGSPKDTQYFGPGTRLTVL.

The V call is TRBV7-3, the J call TRBJ2-1; TRBD2 aligns across 9 bases. The CDR3 sequence is 14 residues long. J lost 9 bases, V lost 4 bases, and 7 bases had no gene match. CDR1 and CDR2 (germline): SGHTA, FQGTGA. The CDR3 sequence is CASSSTSGVSEQFF. For the CDR3, the DNA is TGTGCCAGCAGCTCGACTAGCGGCGTTAGTGAGCAGTTCTTC.

This chain joins TRBV7-3 and TRBJ1-4; TRBD1 matches 10 bases. With 5 bases clipped from V and 7 bases from J, the junction kept 7 bases outside the gene matches. CDR1 SGHTA and CDR2 FQGTGA come from the germline V gene. The CDR3 has 15 amino acids. The CDR3 reads CASSPGGQGSEKLFF. In nucleotides, the CDR3 is TGTGCCAGCAGCCCCGGGGGACAGGGGAGTGAAAAACTGTTTTTT.

This clone was recorded once. The chain recombines TRBV7-2 with TRBJ1-1; 7 nucleotides line up with TRBD1. The CDR3 covers 11 residues. The V and J ends lost 5 bases and 10 bases, in that order; junction bases with no gene match: 4. In germline, CDR1 is SGHTA, CDR2 FQGNSA. In nucleotides, the CDR3 is TGTGCCAGCAGCGACAGGGCGGGAGCTTTCTTT. Translation gives CASSDRAGAFF.

V is TRBV2 and J is TRBJ1-5; D is undetermined. Germline lookup yields CDR1 SNHLY and CDR2 FYNNEI. V gave up 4 bases and J gave up 9 bases, with 10 bases separating them. This CDR3 spans 12 amino acids. CDR3 in DNA: TGTGCCAGCAGTGCCAACGGGTGGCCCCAGCATTTT. Translation gives CASSANGWPQHF.

The genes are TRBV28 and TRBJ1-5; TRBD1 might be the D (5 bases). The CDR3 runs 16 residues. V was pared by 1 base and J by 0 bases, with 10 bases between. CDR1 MDHEN and CDR2 SYDVKM come from the germline V gene. The CDR3 DNA sequence: TGTGCCAGCAGTTTATTCCGACAGCTTAGCAATCAGCCCCAGCATTTT. Translation: CASSLFRQLSNQPQHF.

Written as DNA, the CDR3 is TGCGCCAGCAGCCAAACCCAGGGGGCGAGGCACAATGAGCAGTTCTTC. Its translation is CASSQTQGARHNEQFF. This chain connects TRBV4-3 to TRBJ2-1; 8 positions agree with TRBD1. Germline V gene lookup returns CDR1 LGHNA and CDR2 YSLEER. V gave up 2 bases and J gave up 5 bases; unmatched junction bases: 8. This CDR3 contains 16 residues.

This rearrangement joins TRBV5-1 to TRBJ1-1; possible D gene TRBD1, 5 bases. Germline CDR1 SGHRS, CDR2 YFSETQ. Deletions cut 1 base from V and 5 bases from J, with 15 bases between. The CDR3 consists of 15 residues. CDR3 nucleotide sequence: TGCGCCAGCAGCTTGTCACCCCTGCAGGGAACTGAAGCTTTCTTT. Translated: CASSLSPLQGTEAFF. Based on the CDR3 plus reference TRBV5-1 and TRBJ1-1, the full variable domain is KAGVTQTPRYLIKTRGQQVTLSCSPISGHRSVSWYQQTPGQGLQFLFEYFSETQRNKGNFPGRFSGRQFSNSRSEMNVSTLELGDSALYLCASSLSPLQGTEAFFGQGTRLTVV.

This chain connects TRBV18 to TRBJ1-1, with 12 bases that match TRBD1. CDR1 is KGHSH and CDR2 is LQKENI in the germline V gene. The length of the CDR3 is 17 residues. Unmatched junction bases numbered 9, after V lost 3 bases and J lost 4 bases. Written as DNA, the CDR3 is TGTGCCAGCTCACCCCAAGGGACAGGGGGCGGCCTCACTGAAGCTTTCTTT. Protein sequence: CASSPQGTGGGLTEAFF.

The chain is built from TRBV3-1 (or the pseudogene TRBV3-2) and TRBJ1-2; TRBD1 matches at 8 bases. J lost 6 bases, V lost 3 bases, and 6 bases had no gene match. The CDR3 sequence is 14 residues long. CDR1 LGHDT and CDR2 YNNKEL come from the germline V gene (reference sequence). CDR3: CASSQYGQGHGYTF. The CDR3 DNA reads as TGTGCCAGCAGCCAGTACGGACAGGGCCATGGCTACACCTTC.

This clone is a singleton in its sample. The chain uses TRBV7-2 and TRBJ2-7, with D tentatively TRBD1 (6 bases). The CDR3 is 15 residues long. Germline V gives CDR1 SGHTA, CDR2 FQGNSA. With 4 bases removed from V and 3 bases from J, the gap between germline ends came to 16 bases. CDR3 loop: CASSSTRGLVYEQYF. The CDR3 DNA reads as TGTGCCAGCAGCTCTACGAGGGGGTTGGTCTACGAGCAGTACTTC.

This chain joins TRBV18 and TRBJ2-1; D is uncertain. Germline V gives CDR1 KGHSH, CDR2 LQKENI. V was cut by 3 bases and J by 10 bases, with 13 bases left in between. The CDR3 has 13 residues. The CDR3 coding sequence is TGTGCCAGCTCACCTTTAGAGTCAGGAGAGCAGTTCTTC. Protein product: CASSPLESGEQFF.

The rearrangement links TRBV19 to TRBJ2-6; no clear D gene. Trimming pared 3 bases from V and 12 bases from J, leaving 12 bases between. The germline V gene encodes CDR1 LNHDA and CDR2 SQIVND (reference sequence). The CDR3 has 13 residues. CDR3 DNA: TGTGCCAGTAGTATTAATCAGGATGCCGTCCTGACTTTC. This sequence encodes CASSINQDAVLTF.

V and J are TRBV3-1 (or the pseudogene TRBV3-2) and TRBJ1-1; D perhaps matches TRBD1 (6 bases). The germline V gene has CDR1 LGHDT and CDR2 YNNKEL (reference sequence). The germline V and J ends were trimmed by 5 bases and 5 bases, with 12 bases remaining between them. The CDR3 extends over 13 amino acids. The CDR3 protein is CASSLQGATEAFF. The CDR3 DNA reads TGTGCCAGCAGCTTACAGGGCGCTACTGAAGCTTTCTTT.

The gene calls are TRBV27 and TRBJ2-6; 8 bases agree with TRBD1. There are 17 residues in the CDR3. Germline-derived CDR1 and CDR2 are MNHEY and SMNVEV (reference sequence). V trimming: 5 bases; J trimming: 3 bases; junction bases outside the gene matches: 9. CDR3 sequence (DNA): TGTGCCAGCAGTCCCCAAGGACAGGGCTTTGGGGCCAACGTCCTGACTTTC. Translated, it gives CASSPQGQGFGANVLTF.

This clone was recorded once. The V gene is TRBV28, the J gene TRBJ1-1; 10 bases agree with TRBD1. There are 14 residues in the CDR3. Losses at the gene ends were 6 bases for V and 2 bases for J; bases not matched to a gene: 3. Looked up from germline, CDR1 is MDHEN and CDR2 is SYDVKM. The chain's CDR3 is CASRTTGGNTEAFF. The CDR3 DNA reads TGTGCCAGCAGGACGACAGGGGGCAACACTGAAGCTTTCTTT. The full variable domain, rest sourced from reference TRBV28 and TRBJ1-1, is DVKVTQSSRYLVKRTGEKVFLECVQDMDHENMFWYRQDPGLGLRLIYFSYDVKMKEKGDIPEGYSVSREKKERFSLILESASTNQTSMYLCASRTTGGNTEAFFGQGTRLTVV.

This clone was seen only a few times. This rearrangement joins TRBV11-3 to TRBJ1-2; 8 positions match TRBD1. CDR1 and CDR2 (germline): SGHNT, YENEEA. The CDR3 runs 14 residues. V shed 1 base, J shed 4 bases, and the junction held 2 bases outside the gene matches. This CDR3 is CASSLGTGSYGYTF. The CDR3 DNA reads TGTGCCAGCAGCTTAGGGACAGGGTCCTATGGCTACACCTTC.

The chain uses TRBV6-5 and TRBJ2-5; tentative D call: TRBD1 (7 bases). Looked up from germline, CDR1 is MNHEY and CDR2 is SVGAGI. The CDR3 is 15 amino acids. Deletions cut 0 bases from V and 9 bases from J, with 17 bases between. The CDR3 reads CASSYSSQGGMAQYF. The CDR3 coding sequence is TGTGCCAGCAGTTACTCGAGTCAGGGGGGAATGGCCCAGTACTTC.

The chain couples TRBV4-3 to TRBJ2-7, with 8 bases aligning to TRBD1. Germline V gene data show CDR1 as LGHNA and CDR2 as YSLEER. This CDR3 is 16 amino acids long. Losses at the gene ends were 1 base for V and 3 bases for J; bases not matched to a gene: 8. The CDR3 DNA is TGCGCCAGCAGCCAAGTAATTTCCACAGGGGGCTACGAGCAGTACTTC. Amino acids: CASSQVISTGGYEQYF.

The CDR3 loop reads CASSPSGGGADTQYF. The CDR3 region has the DNA TGTGCCAGCAGCCCCTCGGGTGGGGGGGCAGATACGCAGTATTTT. This chain links TRBV11-2 with TRBJ2-3; 7 nucleotides line up with TRBD2. The germline V gene has CDR1 SGHAT and CDR2 FQNNGV. The CDR3 contains 15 residues. Trimming removed 5 bases from V and 4 bases from J; junction bases left unmatched: 9.